This is a list of T cell receptor beta chains from one sample in a study of graft-versus-host responses after intestinal transplantation. These receptors lack a known antigen. Profiled with immunoSEQ multiplex PCR; TCRdb holds only in-frame clones, not every one. The data contain fewer than 85,000 clones, around 82% of them singletons. The sample consisted of unstimulated CD4+ T cells sorted from spleen or lymph node cells, taken before transplant. Source of these receptors: a human donor who was the organ donor for an intestinal transplant. CDR3s include the opening cysteine and the closing phenylalanine or tryptophan. Each record gives: V gene, J gene, D gene, clone size, CDR3 protein, CDR3 DNA. A D gene is named only where the DNA matches it firmly. Some rows mark clone size as missing; the rest say once, few, many or name a class of expanded clone.

TRBV5-4	TRBJ2-5	NA	once	CASSLGGSSQETQYF	TGTGCCAGCAGCTTGGGGGGCAGCAGCCAAGAGACCCAGTACTTC
TRBV19	TRBJ1-5	NA	NA	CASSIVGEKSNQPQHF	TGTGCCAGTAGTATCGTCGGTGAAAAAAGCAATCAGCCCCAGCATTTT
TRBV5-6	TRBJ1-3	NA	once	CASSFTGGSGNTIYF	TGTGCCAGCAGCTTTACGGGGGGGTCTGGAAACACCATATATTTT
TRBV28	TRBJ1-5	NA	NA	CASSSTGSLRPQHF	TGTGCCAGCAGTTCTACAGGGAGCTTGCGTCCCCAGCATTTT
TRBV2	TRBJ2-2	NA	NA	CASSAGRGGTGELFF	TGTGCCAGCAGCGCCGGCAGGGGTGGGACCGGGGAGCTGTTTTTT
TRBV28	TRBJ2-5	TRBD1	NA	CASREGTGEETQYF	TGTGCCAGCAGGGAGGGGACAGGGGAAGAGACCCAGTACTTC
TRBV6-4	TRBJ2-6	NA	NA	CASSRGADGANVLTF	TGTGCCAGCAGTCGGGGGGCGGATGGGGCCAACGTCCTGACTTTC
TRBV6-6	TRBJ2-6	NA	NA	CASSRETGGGANVLTF	TGTGCCAGCAGCCGAGAAACCGGAGGTGGGGCCAACGTCCTGACTTTC
TRBV28	TRBJ1-2	TRBD1	NA	CASSSPGTGNYGYTF	TGTGCCAGCAGTTCCCCCGGGACAGGGAACTATGGCTACACCTTC
TRBV5-1	TRBJ2-3	TRBD2	once	CASKLTSGGPDTQYF	TGCGCCAGCAAACTAACTAGCGGGGGACCAGATACGCAGTATTTT
TRBV19	TRBJ2-3	TRBD2	NA	CASSALRTSADTQYF	TGTGCCAGTAGTGCTCTAAGGACTAGTGCAGATACGCAGTATTTT
TRBV9	TRBJ2-5	TRBD2	NA	CASSPSGLAGIETQYF	TGTGCCAGCAGCCCTTCCGGTCTAGCGGGGATAGAGACCCAGTACTTC
TRBV15	TRBJ2-3	TRBD2	NA	CATSAGGAIDTQYF	TGTGCCACCAGCGCCGGGGGGGCCATAGATACGCAGTATTTT
TRBV5-1	TRBJ2-5	TRBD1	NA	CASSFGRQGGETQYF	TGCGCCAGCAGCTTCGGAAGACAGGGCGGGGAGACCCAGTACTTC
TRBV6-6	TRBJ2-5	NA	NA	CASSPSGPRSGDF	TGTGCCAGCAGTCCTTCCGGCCCGAGGTCCGGGGACTTC
TRBV7-2	TRBJ2-2	NA	NA	CASSWTNTGELFF	TGTGCCAGCAGCTGGACTAACACCGGGGAGCTGTTTTTT
TRBV29-1	TRBJ1-1	TRBD1	NA	CSARQGIEAFF	TGCAGCGCACGACAGGGTATTGAAGCTTTCTTT
TRBV28	TRBJ1-2	NA	NA	CASSLGSGYGYTF	TGTGCCAGCAGTTTGGGGAGTGGCTATGGCTACACCTTT
TRBV11-2	TRBJ1-2	NA	NA	CASSRTRRGANYGYTF	TGTGCCAGCAGCAGAACACGACGGGGAGCTAACTATGGCTACACCTTC
TRBV15	TRBJ1-1	TRBD1	NA	CATSRDRGTEAFF	TGTGCCACCAGCAGGGACAGGGGGACTGAAGCTTTCTTT
TRBV4-2	TRBJ1-1	NA	NA	CASSQDSGGARSEAFF	TGTGCCAGCAGCCAAGATTCGGGGGGCGCGAGATCCGAAGCTTTCTTT
TRBV27	TRBJ1-2	TRBD1	once	CASSPMGQINYGYTF	TGTGCCAGCAGCCCTATGGGACAGATAAACTATGGCTACACCTTC
TRBV9	TRBJ2-3	NA	NA	CASSQGTGGSTDTQYF	TGTGCCAGCAGCCAGGGGACGGGGGGAAGCACAGATACGCAGTATTTT
TRBV7-9	TRBJ2-3	NA	NA	CASSPGQSTDTQYF	TGTGCCAGCAGCCCGGGACAATCCACAGATACGCAGTATTTT
TRBV7-3	TRBJ2-5	NA	once	CASSLSGETQYF	TGTGCCAGCAGCTTAAGCGGGGAGACCCAGTACTTC
TRBV15	TRBJ1-6	TRBD1	NA	CATSRGPRDSLPFYNSPLHF	TGTGCCACCAGCAGAGGGCCCCGGGACAGTCTCCCCTTCTATAATTCACCCCTCCACTTT
TRBV11-2	TRBJ2-1	TRBD2	few	CASTGTRSINEQFF	TGTGCCAGTACCGGGACTAGAAGTATCAATGAGCAGTTCTTC
TRBV5-1	TRBJ1-1	NA	NA	CASSLAGMNTEAFF	TGCGCCAGCAGCTTGGCCGGGATGAACACTGAAGCTTTCTTT
TRBV27	TRBJ1-6	TRBD1	NA	CASTLGDRDNSPLHF	TGTGCCAGCACCCTAGGGGACAGGGATAATTCACCCCTCCACTTT
TRBV27	TRBJ1-2	TRBD1	NA	CAIASTVSGQGLGGYTF	TGTGCCATCGCGTCCACGGTTTCGGGACAGGGGTTAGGTGGCTACACCTTC
TRBV6-1	TRBJ1-5	NA	NA	CASSDPRGGRSNQPQHF	TGTGCCAGCAGTGACCCCCGGGGGGGTCGTAGCAATCAGCCCCAGCATTTT
TRBV6-5	TRBJ1-4	NA	once	CASMTATNEKLFF	TGTGCCAGCATGACAGCAACTAATGAAAAACTGTTTTTT
TRBV6-5	TRBJ1-1	NA	NA	CASSYSILAGMRAFF	TGTGCCAGCAGTTACTCGATTCTGGCAGGGATGAGAGCTTTCTTT
TRBV7-9	TRBJ1-4	NA	NA	CASSFSANEKLFF	TGTGCCAGCAGCTTCTCGGCTAATGAAAAACTGTTTTTT
TRBV27	TRBJ1-3	TRBD1	NA	CASRRQGSPGNTIYF	TGTGCCAGCAGGCGACAGGGGTCCCCTGGAAACACCATATATTTT
TRBV7-2	TRBJ1-2	NA	once	CASSLDSYYTF	TGTGCCAGCAGCCTGGACAGTTACTACACCTTC
TRBV18	TRBJ1-2	TRBD1	NA	CASSPEQGASYGYTF	TGTGCCAGCTCACCAGAACAGGGGGCCTCCTATGGCTACACCTTC
TRBV6-1	TRBJ1-4	TRBD1	NA	CASKGGGSNEKLFF	TGTGCCAGCAAAGGGGGCGGTAGTAATGAAAAACTGTTTTTT
TRBV5-1	TRBJ2-5	NA	NA	CASSLEGGVETQYF	TGCGCCAGCAGCTTGGAAGGAGGGGTAGAGACCCAGTACTTC
TRBV6-5	TRBJ2-5	NA	NA	CASSYTKGVQYF	TGTGCCAGCAGTTACACGAAGGGAGTTCAGTACTTC
TRBV5-6	TRBJ2-3	TRBD2	once	CASSFPASGGSGDTQYF	TGTGCCAGCAGCTTCCCGGCTAGCGGGGGGTCAGGAGATACGCAGTATTTT
TRBV29-1	TRBJ1-6	NA	NA	CSVEDNGGASPLHF	TGCAGCGTTGAAGATAATGGGGGGGCTTCACCCCTCCACTTT
TRBV28	TRBJ1-2	NA	NA	CASSLQATYGYTF	TGTGCCAGCAGTTTACAGGCAACCTATGGCTACACCTTC
TRBV19	TRBJ2-6	TRBD1	NA	CASSMSLQGAGGANVLTF	TGTGCCAGTAGTATGAGCCTCCAGGGGGCGGGGGGGGCCAACGTCCTGACTTTC
TRBV5-8	TRBJ1-6	TRBD1	NA	CASSLSTGVRSPLHF	TGTGCCAGCAGTTTAAGTACAGGGGTGCGGTCACCCCTCCACTTT
TRBV11-1	TRBJ1-5	NA	NA	CASSFLPNQPQHF	TGTGCCAGCAGCTTTCTCCCGAATCAGCCCCAGCATTTT
TRBV5-1	TRBJ2-3	TRBD2	NA	CASSPSGDRDTQYF	TGCGCCAGCAGCCCAAGCGGGGACCGAGATACGCAGTATTTT
TRBV29-1	TRBJ2-3	TRBD2	NA	CSVAAGGSQDTQYF	TGCAGCGTTGCCGCGGGGGGCTCCCAAGATACGCAGTATTTT
TRBV18	TRBJ1-6	TRBD1	NA	CASSLLTGRQRDSPLHF	TGTGCCAGCTCTCTATTGACAGGGCGTCAAAGGGATTCACCCCTCCACTTT
TRBV4-1	TRBJ2-5	TRBD2	NA	CASSQDGLARTRTQYF	TGCGCCAGCAGCCAAGACGGACTAGCCAGGACAAGGACCCAGTACTTC
TRBV7-2	TRBJ2-2	TRBD1	few	CASSLRQGAGELFF	TGTGCCAGCAGCTTAAGGCAGGGGGCCGGGGAGCTGTTTTTT
TRBV6-6	TRBJ1-2	NA	NA	CASSAKQGYYGYTF	TGTGCCAGCAGCGCGAAACAGGGATACTATGGCTACACCTTC
TRBV7-9	TRBJ2-1	TRBD2	NA	CASSRFAGGYDNEQFF	TGTGCCAGCAGCCGATTTGCGGGAGGTTATGACAATGAGCAGTTCTTC
TRBV5-6	TRBJ1-1	TRBD1	NA	CASSSGPLTGGAFF	TGTGCCAGCAGCTCAGGCCCGCTGACAGGGGGAGCTTTCTTT